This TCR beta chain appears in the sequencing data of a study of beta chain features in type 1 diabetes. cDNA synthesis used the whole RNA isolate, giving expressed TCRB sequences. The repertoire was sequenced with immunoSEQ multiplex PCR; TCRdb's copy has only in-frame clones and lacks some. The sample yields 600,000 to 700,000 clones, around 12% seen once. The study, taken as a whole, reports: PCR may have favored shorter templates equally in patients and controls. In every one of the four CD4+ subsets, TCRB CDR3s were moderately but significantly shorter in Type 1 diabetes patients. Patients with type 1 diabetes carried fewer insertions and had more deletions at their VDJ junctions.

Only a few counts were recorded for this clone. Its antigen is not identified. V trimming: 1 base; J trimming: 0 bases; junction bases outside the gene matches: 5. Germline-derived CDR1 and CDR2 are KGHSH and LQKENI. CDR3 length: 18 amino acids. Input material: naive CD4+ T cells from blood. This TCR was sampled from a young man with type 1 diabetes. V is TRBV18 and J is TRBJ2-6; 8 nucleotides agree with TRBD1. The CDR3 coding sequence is TGTGCCAGCTCACCACAACAGGGGGGACCCTCTGGGGCCAACGTCCTGACTTTC. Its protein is CASSPQQGGPSGANVLTF. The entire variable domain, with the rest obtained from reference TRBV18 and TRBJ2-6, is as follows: NAGVMQNPRHLVRRRGQEARLRCSPMKGHSHVYWYRQLPEEGLKFMVYLQKENIIDESGMPKERFSAEFPKEGPSILRIQQVVRGDSAAYFCASSPQQGGPSGANVLTFGAGSRLTVL.